This is a list of T cell receptor beta chains from one sample in a study of T cells in Graves' hyperthyroidism and ophthalmopathy. A single record per CDR3 protein comes from TCRdb applying MiXCR to the multiplex PCR reads. Of 160,000 or so distinct CDR3 sequences listed, over 8% are singletons. Material for sequencing was blood. These TCRs come from a woman between 18 and 30 years old with Graves' hyperthyroidism that later progressed to Graves' ophthalmopathy. Both conserved end residues are part of each CDR3. D genes are given only for firm matches. Clone size is shown for a subset of rows, as once, few, many or a class of expanded clone.

D gene,J gene,clone size,V gene,CDR3 DNA,CDR3 protein
TRBD1,TRBJ2-2,few,TRBV12-5,TGTGCTAGTGGAACACAGGGGCCCGGGGAGCTGTTTTTT,CASGTQGPGELFF
-,TRBJ2-1,many,TRBV20-1,TGCAGTGCTCCCCCGACCGAGTACAATGAGCAGTTCTTC,CSAPPTEYNEQFF
-,TRBJ2-5,many,TRBV29-1,TGCAGCGTTGAATGGGGTGGAAGGGTAAGGGAGACCCAGTACTTC,CSVEWGGRVRETQYF
TRBD1,TRBJ1-6,many,TRBV14,TGTGCCAGCAGCCCCTTCCAGGGGGTGGATTCACCCCTCCACTTT,CASSPFQGVDSPLHF
-,TRBJ1-6,many,TRBV12-3/TRBV12-4,TGTGCCAGCAGTTTAAGGGCCCCGGGGGGTGCTAATAATTCACCCCTCCACTTT,CASSLRAPGGANNSPLHF
TRBD1,TRBJ1-1,many,TRBV27,TGTGCCAGCAGTCAAGGGACAGGGGCTGAAGCTTTCTTT,CASSQGTGAEAFF
-,TRBJ1-1,many,TRBV28,TGTGCCAGCGGCGGGGGGATCCTTGAAGCTTTCTTT,CASGGGILEAFF
TRBD2,TRBJ2-3,many,TRBV30,TGTGCCTGGAGAGAAGGAACTAGCGGGAGGGCCAATACGCAGTATTTT,CAWREGTSGRANTQYF
-,TRBJ1-1,-,TRBV5-4,TGTGCCAGCAGCCCCCACGGGGGGCCTAGGAACACTGAAGCTTTCTTT,CASSPHGGPRNTEAFF
-,TRBJ2-3,few,TRBV5-1,TGCGCCAGCAGCTTGTCGGGATTAGATACGCAGTATTTT,CASSLSGLDTQYF
-,TRBJ1-5,many,TRBV20-1,TGCAGTGCTAGAGATGTTTCCAGAGAGAGCAATCAGCCCCAGCATTTT,CSARDVSRESNQPQHF
TRBD1,TRBJ2-2,many,TRBV6-5,TGTGCCAGCAGTTACTCGAGCCGGGACAGGGTTCGAGAGGCCGGGGAGCTGTTTTTT,CASSYSSRDRVREAGELFF
-,TRBJ2-7,-,TRBV4-1,TGCGCCAGCAGCCAAGAAAGGATCTACGAGCAGTACTTC,CASSQERIYEQYF
-,TRBJ1-6,many,TRBV27,TGTGCCAGCAGACAGAAGGGATTACTTAATTCACCCCTCCACTTT,CASRQKGLLNSPLHF
-,TRBJ2-1,many,TRBV5-1,TGCGCCAGCAGCTTGGTGTCAGGGAACAATGAGCAGTTCTTC,CASSLVSGNNEQFF
-,TRBJ2-5,many,TRBV12-3/TRBV12-4,TGTGCCAGCAGTTTATTCTCTGAGACCCAGTACTTC,CASSLFSETQYF
-,TRBJ1-1,many,TRBV7-9,TGTGCCAGCAGCTTGGAAGGGCAGGTGACTGAAGCTTTCTTT,CASSLEGQVTEAFF
-,TRBJ2-3,few,TRBV19,TGTGCCACCCGAAGCACAGATACGCAGTATTTT,CATRSTDTQYF
TRBD1,TRBJ2-3,many,TRBV29-1,TGCAGCGGTTTGGGACAGGGTTCATCAGATACGCAGTATTTT,CSGLGQGSSDTQYF
-,TRBJ2-5,many,TRBV7-8,TGTGCCAGCAGCTTAGGGGAGAAAGAGACCCAGTACTTC,CASSLGEKETQYF
TRBD2,TRBJ2-1,many,TRBV20-1,TGCAGTGCTAGTCGCGGGAGAAACGCCGATGAGCAGTTCTTC,CSASRGRNADEQFF
TRBD2,TRBJ2-3,few,TRBV20-1,TGCAGTGCTCACACTAGCGGGGGGCCCACAGATACGCAGTATTTT,CSAHTSGGPTDTQYF
-,TRBJ2-1,many,TRBV7-3,TGTGCCAGCAGCTTACGGCCTAACTCCTACAATGAGCAGTTCTTC,CASSLRPNSYNEQFF
-,TRBJ2-3,many,TRBV29-1,TGCAGCGTTGAAGAGAGCAGGGGAACAGATACGCAGTATTTT,CSVEESRGTDTQYF
-,TRBJ1-1,many,TRBV11-1,TGTGCCAGCAGCACCCAAGGGGGAGGCCTCGAGATTTTCTTT,CASSTQGGGLEIFF
-,TRBJ1-4,many,TRBV19,TGTGCCAGCACTAACCGTGAAAAACTGTTTTTT,CASTNREKLFF
-,TRBJ1-5,many,TRBV2,TGTGCCAGCACTCCGACCGGGACACCCAATCAGCCCCAGCATTTT,CASTPTGTPNQPQHF
-,TRBJ1-1,many,TRBV20-1,TGCAGTGCTAGAGATCCGGCAGGAATGAACACTGAAGCTTTCTTT,CSARDPAGMNTEAFF
TRBD1,TRBJ1-5,many,TRBV2,TGTGCCAGCGGATCTCAGGGGGCAAATCAGCCCCAGCATTTT,CASGSQGANQPQHF
-,TRBJ1-5,many,TRBV20-1,TGCAGTGCCCCCTCCGGACCAAATCAGCCCCAGCATTTT,CSAPSGPNQPQHF
TRBD1,TRBJ1-1,many,TRBV28,TGTGCCAGCGGGACAGGGGGCCTCTTGGACACTGAAGCTTTCTTT,CASGTGGLLDTEAFF